This TCR beta chain originates from a study of T cells in Graves' hyperthyroidism and ophthalmopathy. The TCR beta CDR3 regions underwent amplification using RNA transcripts as the source. Researchers ran a first-round RT-PCR on the TCR CDR3 using the HTBI primer set. One entry per CDR3 protein results from TCRdb running MiXCR on the multiplex PCR reads. The sample has about 160,000 distinct CDR3 sequences; approximately 9% are singletons. Trimming took 3 bases from V and 3 from J, leaving 9 bases between them. The CDR3 sequence is 13 residues long. Germline V lookup: CDR1 SGHTA, CDR2 FQGTGA. Among the patients, aged 18 to 65, hyperthyroidism was newly diagnosed and had lasted under 2 months. Whole-study findings and limits: For ophthalmopathy, model prediction preceded onset by a median around six months. Most thyroid clonotypes expanded above 0.001 appeared in blood too.

This clonotype appeared many times. The antigen is not known. Source material: blood. The TCR sequence derives from a woman in her late teens or twenties with Graves' hyperthyroidism that later progressed to Graves' ophthalmopathy. V is TRBV7-3 and J is TRBJ2-7; D remains unclear. The DNA of the CDR3 is TGTGCCAGCAGCTTGGGGTATAGCTACGAGCAGTACTTC. Its protein product is CASSLGYSYEQYF. Full variable domain (remainder filled in from reference TRBV7-3 and TRBJ2-7): GAGVSQTPSNKVTEKGKYVELRCDPISGHTALYWYRQSLGQGPEFLIYFQGTGAADDSGLPNDRFFAVRPEGSVSTLKIQRTERGDSAVYLCASSLGYSYEQYFGPGTRLTVT.